These 5 T cell receptor beta chains came from one sample sequenced in a study of blood T cells in healthy people across ages (dated by TCRdb to between 2014 and 2016). The library was obtained by 5' RACE. TCRdb records Illumina HiSeq 2500 as the sequencer. A second PCR of roughly 7 to 11 cycles was performed with a sample-barcoded 5' primer and a J-beta primer mix. The raw public data were reprocessed by TCRdb itself: fastp quality trimming at Q25, MiXCR clonotype calling, in-frame beta chains only. Identical CDR3 protein sequences are pooled into one entry, listed with their most common genes and DNA. The sample table records some 1,000,000 distinct CDR3 sequences; approximately 26% of these occur just once. Jointly, the top ten make up around 0.75% of the sample. These same records also appear under a second study, on T cells of mothers and their children.

The source material was blood. All receptors derive from a girl aged 2-9 years in good health.

This sequence joins TRBV4-3 and TRBJ2-5; no firm D call. Germline CDR1 LGHNA, CDR2 YSLEER. The CDR3 is made up of 15 amino acids. V lost 0 bases, J lost 4 bases, and 12 bases lay in between. CDR3 nucleotides: TGCGCCAGCAGCCAAGATTGGGTGGATGGAGAGACCCAGTACTTC. Its translation: CASSQDWVDGETQYF.

The chain couples TRBV7-9 to TRBJ1-5, with no clear D. V gave up 5 bases and J gave up 4 bases, with 12 bases separating them. CDR3 length: 14 amino acids. The germline CDR1 and CDR2 sequences are SEHNR and FQNEAQ (reference sequence). CDR3 DNA sequence: TGTGCCAGCAGCCTTACCGGAGCGAATCAGCCCCAGCATTTT. Its translation: CASSLTGANQPQHF.

The V gene is TRBV11-1, the J gene TRBJ2-3; TRBD2 matches at 10 bases. The V gene's germline CDR1 is SGHAT and CDR2 FQDESV (reference sequence). The J segment lost 3 bases and the V segment lost 3 bases, leaving 9 bases of the junction unmatched. The CDR3 spans 17 residues. The CDR3 region has the DNA TGTGCCAGCAGCTTCCCCACCGGGACTAGCGATACAGATACGCAGTATTTT. Its protein product is CASSFPTGTSDTDTQYF. Full variable domain (rest looked up from reference TRBV11-1 and TRBJ2-3): EAEVAQSPRYKITEKSQAVAFWCDPISGHATLYWYRQILGQGPELLVQFQDESVVDDSQLPKDRFSAERLKGVDSTLKIQPAELGDSAMYLCASSFPTGTSDTDTQYFGPGTRLTVL.

This clonotype occurred many times. The rearrangement uses TRBV20-1 and TRBJ1-1; no firm D call. Germline V gene sequence: CDR1 DFQATT, CDR2 SNEGSKA (reference sequence). With 1 base removed from V and 3 bases from J, the gap between germline ends came to 12 bases. The CDR3 runs to 14 residues. The CDR3 DNA sequence: TGCAGTGCTAGAGCCCCGGGAGATTACACTGAAGCTTTCTTT. This encodes CSARAPGDYTEAFF.

The chain employs TRBV2 and TRBJ2-5, with 7 bases that match TRBD2. CDR1 SNHLY and CDR2 FYNNEI come from the germline V gene. The CDR3 totals 12 residues. V was pared by 7 bases and J by 4 bases, with 3 bases of the junction left unmatched. The CDR3 spells CASNGEGETQYF. In DNA, the CDR3 is TGTGCCAGCAATGGGGAGGGAGAGACCCAGTACTTC. Complete variable domain (other parts from reference TRBV2 and TRBJ2-5): EPEVTQTPSHQVTQMGQEVILRCVPISNHLYFYWYRQILGQKVEFLVSFYNNEISEKSEIFDDQFSVERPDGSNFTLKIRSTKLEDSAMYFCASNGEGETQYFGPGTRLLVL.